These T cell receptor beta chains were read from a single sample in a study of CD8 T cells in ankylosing spondylitis. Each CDR3 protein gets one entry after TCRdb re-called the 5' RACE reads with MiXCR. Seen here are tens of thousands of distinct CDR3 sequences, roughly 5.2% observed once, and the top ten hold around 2.2%. The sequenced material came from blood, either unsorted or a sorted T cell fraction (not recorded which). Every receptor here comes from a male donor with ankylosing spondylitis or in good health (not recorded which). The CDR3 runs from the conserved cysteine through the conserved F or W. Each record gives: CDR3 DNA, CDR3 protein, J gene, V gene, D gene, clone size. The D gene is left open where the match is weak. Size is stated for part of the rows, as once, few or many counts, or as a class when the clone is expanded.

CDR3nt: TGCGCCAGCAGAGCGGGACAGGGTTTGGCTAATGAAAAACTGTTTTTT
CDR3aa: CASRAGQGLANEKLFF
j_gene: TRBJ1-4
v_gene: TRBV5-1
d_gene: TRBD1
abundance: many

CDR3nt: TGTGCCAGCAGTTTGAGGATTTCGAACTTAGATGAGCAGTTCTTC
CDR3aa: CASSLRISNLDEQFF
j_gene: TRBJ2-1
v_gene: TRBV12-3/TRBV12-4
d_gene: -
abundance: many

CDR3nt: TGTGCCAGCAGTTTAGTTGCCCCAACGTCAGTGAGACTGTTTTTT
CDR3aa: CASSLVAPTSVRLFF
j_gene: TRBJ1-4
v_gene: TRBV12-3/TRBV12-4
d_gene: -
abundance: many

CDR3nt: TGTGCCAGCAGCCAGACGTCAGGGGTAATAAGAATGAACACTGAAGCTTTCTTT
CDR3aa: CASSQTSGVIRMNTEAFF
j_gene: TRBJ1-1
v_gene: TRBV7-6
d_gene: -
abundance: many

CDR3nt: TGTGCCAGCAGATCCCCGGGGCAGGTGGGCAATCAGCCCCAGCATTTT
CDR3aa: CASRSPGQVGNQPQHF
j_gene: TRBJ1-5
v_gene: TRBV2
d_gene: -
abundance: -

CDR3nt: TGTGCCACCAGATTAACAGGGACGAATGAGCAGTTCTTC
CDR3aa: CATRLTGTNEQFF
j_gene: TRBJ2-1
v_gene: TRBV24-1
d_gene: -
abundance: many

CDR3nt: TGTGCCACCAGTCAGGAGGGACTATCAAGCTCCTACAATGAGCAGATCTTC
CDR3aa: CATSQEGLSSSYNEQIF
j_gene: TRBJ2-1
v_gene: TRBV3-1
d_gene: TRBD2
abundance: -

CDR3nt: TGTGCCAGCAGGGACTTCTCCTCAGATTCCTACGAGCAGTACTTC
CDR3aa: CASRDFSSDSYEQYF
j_gene: TRBJ2-7
v_gene: TRBV2
d_gene: -
abundance: many

CDR3nt: TGTGCCACCAGTGATTTTGGGGGGGCGGCAGATACGCAGTATTTT
CDR3aa: CATSDFGGAADTQYF
j_gene: TRBJ2-3
v_gene: TRBV24-1
d_gene: -
abundance: many

CDR3nt: TGTGCCAGCAGTCCGGGACTGTACACAGATACGCAGTATTTT
CDR3aa: CASSPGLYTDTQYF
j_gene: TRBJ2-3
v_gene: TRBV12-3/TRBV12-4
d_gene: -
abundance: many

CDR3nt: TGCAGTGCTGTTTTCGGGACAGGGATCACAGATACGCAGTATTTT
CDR3aa: CSAVFGTGITDTQYF
j_gene: TRBJ2-3
v_gene: TRBV20-1
d_gene: TRBD1
abundance: many

CDR3nt: TGTGCCAGCACACACCCAGGGGACTATGGCTACACCTTC
CDR3aa: CASTHPGDYGYTF
j_gene: TRBJ1-2
v_gene: TRBV6-1
d_gene: -
abundance: many

CDR3nt: TGCGCCAGCAGCCAAGGAGCTAGCGGGGGCTACGAGCAGTACTTC
CDR3aa: CASSQGASGGYEQYF
j_gene: TRBJ2-7
v_gene: TRBV4-1
d_gene: TRBD2
abundance: few

CDR3nt: TGTGCCAGCAGCAATGGACAGTTGAGCAATCAGCCCCAGCATTTT
CDR3aa: CASSNGQLSNQPQHF
j_gene: TRBJ1-5
v_gene: TRBV3-1
d_gene: -
abundance: many

CDR3nt: TGCGCCAGCAGCTTTGGCACCTTGAACACTGAAGCTTTCTTT
CDR3aa: CASSFGTLNTEAFF
j_gene: TRBJ1-1
v_gene: TRBV5-1
d_gene: -
abundance: -

CDR3nt: TGTGCCAGCAGCTTAGTTATCGATGAGCAGTTCTTC
CDR3aa: CASSLVIDEQFF
j_gene: TRBJ2-1
v_gene: TRBV7-9
d_gene: -
abundance: -

CDR3nt: TGTGCCAGCAGTTTAAGGGGGGGAAGGGCGGAAGCTTTCTTT
CDR3aa: CASSLRGGRAEAFF
j_gene: TRBJ1-1
v_gene: TRBV12-3/TRBV12-4
d_gene: -
abundance: many

CDR3nt: TGCAGCGGACTTCGAGCCGGGGAGCTGTTTTTT
CDR3aa: CSGLRAGELFF
j_gene: TRBJ2-2
v_gene: TRBV29-1
d_gene: -
abundance: many

CDR3nt: TGTGCCAGCAGCCTCTTCACCGGGGATAATTCACCCCTCCACTTT
CDR3aa: CASSLFTGDNSPLHF
j_gene: TRBJ1-6
v_gene: TRBV5-6
d_gene: -
abundance: many

CDR3nt: TGTGCCGTCTACGACTATGGCTACACCTTC
CDR3aa: CAVYDYGYTF
j_gene: TRBJ1-2
v_gene: TRBV6-5
d_gene: -
abundance: many

CDR3nt: TGTGCCAGCTCCCAGGGGGCCGTGAATGAGCAGTTCTTC
CDR3aa: CASSQGAVNEQFF
j_gene: TRBJ2-1
v_gene: TRBV7-2
d_gene: TRBD1
abundance: -

CDR3nt: TGTGCCAGCAGTTCTAGCGGGGCGGAGACCCAGTACTTC
CDR3aa: CASSSSGAETQYF
j_gene: TRBJ2-5
v_gene: TRBV12-3/TRBV12-4
d_gene: TRBD2
abundance: many

CDR3nt: TGCAGCCTCATACAGGGAAGCACAGATACGCAGTATTTT
CDR3aa: CSLIQGSTDTQYF
j_gene: TRBJ2-3
v_gene: TRBV29-1
d_gene: -
abundance: many

CDR3nt: TGCGCCAGCAGCCAGGCAAGGGACAGGGACGGTGGCTACACCTTC
CDR3aa: CASSQARDRDGGYTF
j_gene: TRBJ1-2
v_gene: TRBV4-3
d_gene: TRBD1
abundance: many

CDR3nt: TGTGCCATCAGTGAGGATGTCGCAGGGGGCTCTGGGGCCAACGTCCTGACTTTC
CDR3aa: CAISEDVAGGSGANVLTF
j_gene: TRBJ2-6
v_gene: TRBV10-3
d_gene: TRBD1
abundance: many

CDR3nt: TGTGCCAGCAGTCCAGAGATGACAGGGGGAAACAAAAACATTCAGTACTTC
CDR3aa: CASSPEMTGGNKNIQYF
j_gene: TRBJ2-4
v_gene: TRBV6-4
d_gene: TRBD1
abundance: many

CDR3nt: TGCAGTGTCTTTGGGGGACAGAACTATGGCTACACCTTC
CDR3aa: CSVFGGQNYGYTF
j_gene: TRBJ1-2
v_gene: TRBV29-1
d_gene: TRBD1
abundance: many

CDR3nt: TGCGCCAGCAGCTACCGACCGGGACCGACCACCGGGGAGCTGTTTTTT
CDR3aa: CASSYRPGPTTGELFF
j_gene: TRBJ2-2
v_gene: TRBV5-1
d_gene: -
abundance: many

CDR3nt: TGTGCCAGCAGTCCCGGGGGGCCGGCCAATGAGCAGTTCTTC
CDR3aa: CASSPGGPANEQFF
j_gene: TRBJ2-1
v_gene: TRBV7-3
d_gene: -
abundance: many

CDR3nt: TGCAGCGTCGGCCGGGACTCCCAAACTTCATCCTTC
CDR3aa: CSVGRDSQTSSF
j_gene: TRBJ2-1
v_gene: TRBV29-1
d_gene: -
abundance: many

CDR3nt: TGTGCCAGTAGTGCCGGGACAGGGGCCCCTCGCACTGAAGCTTTCTTT
CDR3aa: CASSAGTGAPRTEAFF
j_gene: TRBJ1-1
v_gene: TRBV19
d_gene: TRBD1
abundance: many

CDR3nt: TGCAGCGCCGGAGACGAGGGCCTGATCACTGAAGCTTTCTTT
CDR3aa: CSAGDEGLITEAFF
j_gene: TRBJ1-1
v_gene: TRBV29-1
d_gene: -
abundance: few

CDR3nt: TGCGCCAGCAGCACCTTGACGGCGGACTATGGCTACACCTTC
CDR3aa: CASSTLTADYGYTF
j_gene: TRBJ1-2
v_gene: TRBV5-1
d_gene: -
abundance: many

CDR3nt: TGTGCCAGCAGTTTGATATTAGGACAGGGTCACTACGAGCAGTACTTC
CDR3aa: CASSLILGQGHYEQYF
j_gene: TRBJ2-7
v_gene: TRBV28
d_gene: TRBD1
abundance: many

CDR3nt: TGTGCCAGCAGCTTATGGGACACCGGATACGAGCAGTACTTC
CDR3aa: CASSLWDTGYEQYF
j_gene: TRBJ2-7
v_gene: TRBV7-6
d_gene: -
abundance: many

CDR3nt: TGTGCCAGCAGTCCTCATACACCCCCAAACACCATATATTTT
CDR3aa: CASSPHTPPNTIYF
j_gene: TRBJ1-3
v_gene: TRBV27
d_gene: -
abundance: many

CDR3nt: TGTGCCAGTAGTATCGCAGGAGGGGCTTGGGGGGAGCTGTTTTTT
CDR3aa: CASSIAGGAWGELFF
j_gene: TRBJ2-2
v_gene: TRBV19
d_gene: -
abundance: many

CDR3nt: TGTGCCAGCAGCTTAGGAGGGACAATCGAGGGTGAGCAGTTCTTC
CDR3aa: CASSLGGTIEGEQFF
j_gene: TRBJ2-1
v_gene: TRBV7-2
d_gene: -
abundance: many

CDR3nt: TGTGCCAGCAGTTACTATAGGGCAGCCACCGGGGAGCTGTTTTTT
CDR3aa: CASSYYRAATGELFF
j_gene: TRBJ2-2
v_gene: TRBV6-5
d_gene: -
abundance: many

CDR3nt: TGTGCCAGCAGCCAATGGACAGGGGATAAGGGTGAGCAGTTCTTC
CDR3aa: CASSQWTGDKGEQFF
j_gene: TRBJ2-1
v_gene: TRBV5-8
d_gene: TRBD1
abundance: many

CDR3nt: TGTGCCAGCTCACCAGAAACAGCCTTCAGCTCTGGGGCCAACGTCCTGACTTTC
CDR3aa: CASSPETAFSSGANVLTF
j_gene: TRBJ2-6
v_gene: TRBV18
d_gene: -
abundance: many

CDR3nt: TGTGCCAGCAGTAGACAGGGCACTAGCAATCAGCCCCAGCATTTT
CDR3aa: CASSRQGTSNQPQHF
j_gene: TRBJ1-5
v_gene: TRBV6-1
d_gene: TRBD1
abundance: many

CDR3nt: TGCGCCAGCAGCTTGAGGGAAGAGACCCAGTACTTC
CDR3aa: CASSLREETQYF
j_gene: TRBJ2-5
v_gene: TRBV5-1
d_gene: -
abundance: many

CDR3nt: TGTGCCAGCAGTTTTAGCAGGACAGGAAAGTATTTGAGCTCCTACGAGCAGTACTTC
CDR3aa: CASSFSRTGKYLSSYEQYF
j_gene: TRBJ2-7
v_gene: TRBV28
d_gene: TRBD1
abundance: many

CDR3nt: TGCAGCGTTGAACGAAACGGTGGGACTGAAGCTTTCTTT
CDR3aa: CSVERNGGTEAFF
j_gene: TRBJ1-1
v_gene: TRBV29-1
d_gene: -
abundance: many

CDR3nt: TGCGCCAGCAGCTTGGAGCCAGGGGGGCCCTTGTCCAATGAGCAGTTCTTC
CDR3aa: CASSLEPGGPLSNEQFF
j_gene: TRBJ2-1
v_gene: TRBV5-1
d_gene: -
abundance: many

CDR3nt: TGTGCCAGTAACCCGACAGGGGGCACGGCTTCACCCCTCCACTTT
CDR3aa: CASNPTGGTASPLHF
j_gene: TRBJ1-6
v_gene: TRBV19
d_gene: TRBD1
abundance: many

CDR3nt: TGTGCCAGCTCACTTCTCGACAGGGCGAAAGATACGCAGTATTTT
CDR3aa: CASSLLDRAKDTQYF
j_gene: TRBJ2-3
v_gene: TRBV18
d_gene: TRBD1
abundance: many

CDR3nt: TGTGCCACCCGGACTAGCGGGACCCAAGAGACCCAGTACTTC
CDR3aa: CATRTSGTQETQYF
j_gene: TRBJ2-5
v_gene: TRBV2
d_gene: TRBD2
abundance: many

CDR3nt: TGTGCCAGCAGCCCAAGGACTAGCGGGGGAAAGGGTGAGCAGTTCTTC
CDR3aa: CASSPRTSGGKGEQFF
j_gene: TRBJ2-1
v_gene: TRBV11-3
d_gene: TRBD2
abundance: many